This T cell receptor (beta chain) was sequenced for a study of identical twins. A single record per CDR3 protein comes from TCRdb applying MiXCR to the 5' RACE reads. The sample consists of 500,000 to 550,000 distinct CDR3 sequences, 20% to 25% of them appearing once. This clonotype was observed at least ten times. The germline gives CDR1 SQVTM, CDR2 ANQGSEA. Between the trimmed V and J ends, which lost 6 bases and 0 bases, there was a span of 14 bases. The CDR3 spans 14 residues. These sequences were also reported in another study, on T cells expressing NK-cell markers. From that report: Whether expanded NKG2C+ T cell clones recognized HCMV stayed uncertain.

The TCR comes from a woman aged 18-29 years in good health. Source material: CD4+ T cells sorted from blood. The chain carries TRBV29-1 and TRBJ1-1; maybe TRBD1 (5 bases). The CDR3 DNA is TGCAGCGTCGGGACGGCCTTCATGAACACTGAAGCTTTCTTT. Its protein is CSVGTAFMNTEAFF.